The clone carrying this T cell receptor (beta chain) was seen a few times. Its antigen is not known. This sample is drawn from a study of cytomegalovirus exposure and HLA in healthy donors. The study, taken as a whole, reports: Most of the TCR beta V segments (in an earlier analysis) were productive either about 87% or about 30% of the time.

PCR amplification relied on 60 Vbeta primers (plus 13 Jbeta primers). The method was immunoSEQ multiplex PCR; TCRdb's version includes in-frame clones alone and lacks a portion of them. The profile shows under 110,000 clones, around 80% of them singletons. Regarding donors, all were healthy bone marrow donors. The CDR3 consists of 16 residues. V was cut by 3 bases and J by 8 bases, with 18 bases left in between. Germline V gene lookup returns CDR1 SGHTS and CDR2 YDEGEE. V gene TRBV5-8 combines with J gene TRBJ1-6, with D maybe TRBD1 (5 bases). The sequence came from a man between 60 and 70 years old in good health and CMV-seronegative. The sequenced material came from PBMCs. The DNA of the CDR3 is TGTGCCAGCAGCTCTCGGGACGGCGGGATAGATTCACCCCTCCACTTT. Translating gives CASSSRDGGIDSPLHF.